Included here is one T cell receptor beta chain sequence, with context. The ends lost 2 bases at V and 3 bases at J; junction bases unmatched: 3. The CDR3 contains 14 residues. CDR1 SEHNR and CDR2 FQNEAQ come from the germline V gene (reference sequence). This sample was taken from a study of blood T cell repertoires in COVID-19. The overall study: From the United States, Italy and Spain came samples of acute and convalescent COVID-19.

Sequenced by immunoSEQ multiplex PCR; TCRdb stores in-frame clones only, minus some. The table has 65,000 to 85,000 clones, approximately 90% seen once. This TCR was sampled from a man in his forties or fifties with acute or convalescent COVID-19. J is TRBJ2-7 and V is TRBV7-9; 8 bases line up with TRBD1. The sequenced material came from peripheral blood. CDR3 residues: CASSLRTGIYEQYF. DNA of the CDR3: TGTGCCAGCAGCTTACGGACAGGGATCTACGAGCAGTACTTC. Full variable domain (remainder filled in from reference TRBV7-9 and TRBJ2-7): DTGVSQNPRHKITKRGQNVTFRCDPISEHNRLYWYRQTLGQGPEFLTYFQNEAQLEKSRLLSDRFSAERPKGSFSTLEIQRTEQGDSAMYLCASSLRTGIYEQYFGPGTRLTVT.